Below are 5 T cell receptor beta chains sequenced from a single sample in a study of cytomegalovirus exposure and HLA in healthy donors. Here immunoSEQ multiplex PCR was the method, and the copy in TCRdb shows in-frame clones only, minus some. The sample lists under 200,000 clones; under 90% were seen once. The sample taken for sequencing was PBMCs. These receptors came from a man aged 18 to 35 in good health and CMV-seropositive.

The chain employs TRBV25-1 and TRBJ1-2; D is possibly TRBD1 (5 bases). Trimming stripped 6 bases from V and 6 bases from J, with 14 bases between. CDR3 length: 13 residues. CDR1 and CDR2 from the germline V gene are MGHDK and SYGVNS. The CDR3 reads CASRHGGGHGYTF. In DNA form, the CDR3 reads TGTGCCAGCAGACACGGGGGGGGTCATGGCTACACCTTC.

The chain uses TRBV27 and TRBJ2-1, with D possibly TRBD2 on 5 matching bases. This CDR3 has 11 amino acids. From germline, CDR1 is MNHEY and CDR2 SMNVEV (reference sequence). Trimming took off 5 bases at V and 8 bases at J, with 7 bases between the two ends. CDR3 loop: CASSPGYEQFF. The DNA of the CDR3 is TGTGCCAGCAGTCCGGGATATGAGCAGTTCTTC.

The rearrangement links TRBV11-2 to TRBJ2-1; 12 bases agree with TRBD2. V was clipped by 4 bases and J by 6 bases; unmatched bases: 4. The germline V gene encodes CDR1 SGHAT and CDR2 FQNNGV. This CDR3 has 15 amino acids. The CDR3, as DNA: TGTGCCAGCAGCTCAACTAGCGGGAGGAGCAATGAGCAGTTCTTC. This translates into CASSSTSGRSNEQFF. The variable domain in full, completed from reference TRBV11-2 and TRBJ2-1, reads EAGVAQSPRYKIIEKRQSVAFWCNPISGHATLYWYQQILGQGPKLLIQFQNNGVVDDSQLPKDRFSAERLKGVDSTLKIQPAKLEDSAVYLCASSSTSGRSNEQFFGPGTRLTVL.

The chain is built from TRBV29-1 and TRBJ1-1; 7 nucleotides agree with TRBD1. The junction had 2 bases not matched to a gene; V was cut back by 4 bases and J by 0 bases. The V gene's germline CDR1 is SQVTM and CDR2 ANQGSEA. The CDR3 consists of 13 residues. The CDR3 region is CSVVGQMNTEAFF. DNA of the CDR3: TGCAGCGTTGTGGGACAGATGAACACTGAAGCTTTCTTT. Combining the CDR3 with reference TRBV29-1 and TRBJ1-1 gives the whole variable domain SAVISQKPSRDICQRGTSLTIQCQVDSQVTMMFWYRQQPGQSLTLIATANQGSEATYESGFVIDKFPISRPNLTFSTLTVSNMSPEDSSIYLCSVVGQMNTEAFFGQGTRLTVV.

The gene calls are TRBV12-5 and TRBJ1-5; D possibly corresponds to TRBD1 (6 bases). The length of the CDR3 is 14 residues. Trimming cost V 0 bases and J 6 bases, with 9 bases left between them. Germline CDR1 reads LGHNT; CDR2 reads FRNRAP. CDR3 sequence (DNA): TGTGCTAGTGGTTTGGTACAGGGTAGTCAGCCCCAGCATTTT. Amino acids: CASGLVQGSQPQHF. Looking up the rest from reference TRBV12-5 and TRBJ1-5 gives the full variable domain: DARVTQTPRHKVTEMGQEVTMRCQPILGHNTVFWYRQTMMQGLELLAYFRNRAPLDDSGMPKDRFSAEMPDATLATLKIQPSEPRDSAVYFCASGLVQGSQPQHFGDGTRLSIL.